This paragraph covers one T cell receptor beta chain sequence. Its specificity is not known. A multiplex PCR was run with 60 Vbeta primers and 13 Jbeta primers. Clones were sequenced by immunoSEQ multiplex PCR, and TCRdb holds only the in-frame ones, with some missing. Its table lists approximately 130,000 clones. The source of the sample is a study of cytomegalovirus exposure and HLA in healthy donors. At the level of the study: There were 300 to 400 genotyped donors. Of these, 81% fell in the genetic ancestry cluster associated with self-reported Caucasian donors.

Germline V gene data show CDR1 as MNHEY and CDR2 as SVGAGI. This CDR3 is built from 13 residues. General study points: The study flagged some 170 TCR beta chains as cytomegalovirus-associated.

The sequence was collected from a woman aged 60 to 75 in good health and CMV-seronegative. This chain uses TRBV6-5 with TRBJ2-5, with 7 bases matching TRBD1. Judging by the DNA end, TRBJ2-7 fits better; the J call may be wrong. Sequencing was carried out using PBMCs. CDR3 region: CASSNRGAYEQYF. The CDR3 DNA reads TGTGCCAGCAGCAACAGGGGTGCCTACGAGCAGTACTTC.